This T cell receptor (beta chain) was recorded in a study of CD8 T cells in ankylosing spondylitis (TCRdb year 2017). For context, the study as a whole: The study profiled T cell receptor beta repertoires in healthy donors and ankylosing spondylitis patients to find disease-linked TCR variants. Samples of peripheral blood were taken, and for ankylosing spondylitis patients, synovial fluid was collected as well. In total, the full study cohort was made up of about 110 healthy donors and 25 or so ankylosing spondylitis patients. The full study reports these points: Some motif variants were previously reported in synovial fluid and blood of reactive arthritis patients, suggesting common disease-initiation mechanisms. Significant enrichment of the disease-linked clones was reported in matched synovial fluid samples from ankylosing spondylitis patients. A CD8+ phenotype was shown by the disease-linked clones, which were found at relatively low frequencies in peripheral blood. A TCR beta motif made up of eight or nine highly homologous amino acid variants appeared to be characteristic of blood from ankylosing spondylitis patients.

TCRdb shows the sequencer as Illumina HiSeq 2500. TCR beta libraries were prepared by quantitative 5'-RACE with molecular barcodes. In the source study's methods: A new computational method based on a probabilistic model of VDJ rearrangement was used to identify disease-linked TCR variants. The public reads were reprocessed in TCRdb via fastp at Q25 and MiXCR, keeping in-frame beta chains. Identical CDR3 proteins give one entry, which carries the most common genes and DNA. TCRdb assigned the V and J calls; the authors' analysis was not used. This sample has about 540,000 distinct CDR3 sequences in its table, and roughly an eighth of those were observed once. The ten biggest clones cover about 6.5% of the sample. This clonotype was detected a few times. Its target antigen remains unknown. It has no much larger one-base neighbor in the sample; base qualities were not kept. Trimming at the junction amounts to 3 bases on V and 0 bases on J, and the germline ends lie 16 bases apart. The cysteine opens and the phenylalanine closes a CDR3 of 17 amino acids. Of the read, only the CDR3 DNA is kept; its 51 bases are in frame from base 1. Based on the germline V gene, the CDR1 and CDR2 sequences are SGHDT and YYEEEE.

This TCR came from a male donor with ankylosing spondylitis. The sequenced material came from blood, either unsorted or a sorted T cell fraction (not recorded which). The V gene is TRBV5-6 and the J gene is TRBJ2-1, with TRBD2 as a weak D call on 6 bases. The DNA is TGTGCCAGCAGCTCCATTACGAAGGGACTCTCCTACAATGAGCAGTTCTTC. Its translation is CASSSITKGLSYNEQFF.